This TCR beta chain comes out of a study of T cell responses to AZD1222 COVID-19 vaccine. Overall study context: Second doses that came at about 4 or about 12 weeks were put together.

Points from the study as a whole: Rises in breadth and depth of Spike-specific TCRs came after two AZD1222 doses.

V shed 3 bases, J shed 9 bases, and the junction held 10 bases outside the gene matches. Germline V CDR1 and CDR2: SGDLS, YYNGEE. CDR3 size: 16 residues. Libraries were prepared by immunoSEQ multiplex PCR; TCRdb keeps only in-frame clonotypes and omits some of them. This sample has 87,000 or so clones, with roughly 91% found just once. On this clone itself: Its specificity is unknown.

The sample consisted of peripheral blood, taken on day 0 of AZD1222 vaccination. The origin of this receptor is an adult in good health. The rearrangement joins TRBV9 to TRBJ2-3; TRBD2 matches at 13 bases. The DNA of the CDR3 is TGTGCCAGCAGCGGAACTAGCGGGGGGGGCCCCACCACGCAGTATTTT. This gives the protein CASSGTSGGGPTTQYF.